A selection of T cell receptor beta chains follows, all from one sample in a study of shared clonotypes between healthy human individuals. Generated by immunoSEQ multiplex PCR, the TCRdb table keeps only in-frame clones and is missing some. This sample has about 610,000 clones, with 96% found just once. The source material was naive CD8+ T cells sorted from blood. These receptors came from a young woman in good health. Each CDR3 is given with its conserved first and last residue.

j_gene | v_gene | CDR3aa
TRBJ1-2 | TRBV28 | CASTSPRGLGYTF
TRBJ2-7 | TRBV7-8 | CASSYPRDSPSYEQYF
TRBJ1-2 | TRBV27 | CASSLYPNRDGYTF
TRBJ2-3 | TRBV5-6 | CASSFGGDSTDTQYF
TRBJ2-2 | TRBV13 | CASSLVGSAGELFF
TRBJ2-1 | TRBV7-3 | CASSSNPQGGSEQFF
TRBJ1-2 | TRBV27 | CASSFRAGFGYTF
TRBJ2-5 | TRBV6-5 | CASSYSAGTQETQYF
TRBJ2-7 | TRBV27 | CASSLGLDSYEQYF
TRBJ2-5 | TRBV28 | CASSTRYQLTTKETQYF
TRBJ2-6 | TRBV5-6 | CASSAAGSSGANVLTF
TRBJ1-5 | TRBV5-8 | CASSLVSSLDRGPPQHF
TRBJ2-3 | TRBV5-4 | CASSRDRGQGGTSTDTQYF
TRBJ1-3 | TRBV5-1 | CASSLERDSGNTIYF
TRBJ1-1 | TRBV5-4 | CASSYQDTMNTEAFF
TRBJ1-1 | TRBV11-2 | CASSFNMDTEAFF
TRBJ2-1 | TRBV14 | CASSHLRDRGLNEQFF
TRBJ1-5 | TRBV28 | CASSLRGSRQPQHF
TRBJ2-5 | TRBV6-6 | CASSYYVVGGQETQYF
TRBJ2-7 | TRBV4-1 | CASSQGRDQTSGQYF
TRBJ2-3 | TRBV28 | CASSPGLVSTDTQYF
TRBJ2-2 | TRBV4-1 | CASSQDPVGLAVITGELFF
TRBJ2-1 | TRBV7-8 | CASSLRQGGLHEQFF
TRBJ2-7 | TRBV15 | CATSRVLHRGSYEQYF